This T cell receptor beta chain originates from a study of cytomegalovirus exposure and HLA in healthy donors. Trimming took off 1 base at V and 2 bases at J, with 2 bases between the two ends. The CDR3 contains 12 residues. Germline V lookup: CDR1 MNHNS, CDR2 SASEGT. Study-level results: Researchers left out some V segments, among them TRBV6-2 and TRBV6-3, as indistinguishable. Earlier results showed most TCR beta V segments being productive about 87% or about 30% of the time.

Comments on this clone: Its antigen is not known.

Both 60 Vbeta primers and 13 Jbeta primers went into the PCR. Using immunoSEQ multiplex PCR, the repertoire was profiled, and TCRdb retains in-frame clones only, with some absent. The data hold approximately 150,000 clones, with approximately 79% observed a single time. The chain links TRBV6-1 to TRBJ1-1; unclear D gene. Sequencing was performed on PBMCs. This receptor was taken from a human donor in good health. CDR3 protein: CASSEVNTEAFF. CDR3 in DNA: TGTGCCAGCAGTGAAGTAAACACTGAAGCTTTCTTT.